This note documents a single T cell receptor beta chain sequence. Its antigen is undetermined. V lost 5 bases and J 0 bases, leaving 10 bases between the germline ends. Germline lookup yields CDR1 SQVTM and CDR2 ANQGSEA. The CDR3 length is 13 residues. The primer mix had 60 Vbeta and 13 Jbeta primers. Authors' data handling: In a later analysis, of approximately 81 million unique beta chains, roughly 9.9 million appeared in at least two donors. Here immunoSEQ multiplex PCR was the method, and the copy in TCRdb shows in-frame clones only, minus some. That table furnishes V, J and clone size, whereas the DNA furnished D and trimming. In the table there are around 120,000 clones, 79% of which are singletons. The sample comes from a study of cytomegalovirus exposure and HLA in healthy donors. Findings of the study overall: The study recorded more than 150 TCR beta chains that were cytomegalovirus-associated. About 87% or about 30% of the time was how often most TCR beta V segments were productive, according to an earlier analysis. V- and J-gene trimming of TCR beta was linked (in a later analysis) to a missense DCLRE1C variant.

The source of this sequence is a man aged 25-45 years in good health and CMV-seropositive. This sequence joins TRBV29-1 and TRBJ2-5, with D uncertain. Sequenced material: PBMCs. CDR3 nucleotides: TGCAGCGTTAGCCAGGTCAACCAAGAGACCCAGTACTTC. Its protein is CSVSQVNQETQYF.